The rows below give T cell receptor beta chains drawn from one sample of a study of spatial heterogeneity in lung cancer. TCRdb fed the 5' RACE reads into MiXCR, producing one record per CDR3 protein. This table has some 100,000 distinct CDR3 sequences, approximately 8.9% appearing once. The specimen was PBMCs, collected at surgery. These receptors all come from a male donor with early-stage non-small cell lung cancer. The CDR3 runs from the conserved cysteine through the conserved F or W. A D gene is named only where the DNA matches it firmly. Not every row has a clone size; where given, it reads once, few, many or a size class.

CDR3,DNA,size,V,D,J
CATSDVLAGDTDTQYF,TGTGCCACCAGTGATGTGCTAGCGGGGGACACAGATACGCAGTATTTT,once,TRBV24-1,TRBD2,TRBJ2-3
CASTGRPGANVLTF,TGCGCCAGCACCGGGCGCCCCGGGGCCAACGTCCTGACTTTC,many,TRBV5-1,NA,TRBJ2-6
CASSPPLASQETQYF,TGTGCCAGCTCACCTCCACTAGCGTCCCAAGAGACCCAGTACTTC,NA,TRBV18,TRBD2,TRBJ2-5
CATSDLKNPYGYTF,TGTGCCACCAGTGATTTGAAGAACCCCTATGGCTACACCTTC,many,TRBV24-1,NA,TRBJ1-2
CASSFGKFTDTQYF,TGCGCCAGCAGCTTTGGGAAATTCACAGATACGCAGTATTTT,few,TRBV5-1,NA,TRBJ2-3
CASSWDWGPGNTQYF,TGTGCCAGCAGTTGGGACTGGGGACCGGGAAATACGCAGTATTTT,many,TRBV3-1,NA,TRBJ2-3
CASSPDFTGGSGYTF,TGTGCCAGCAGCCCCGATTTTACAGGGGGCTCAGGCTACACCTTC,many,TRBV9,TRBD1,TRBJ1-2
CASSSSSWTTYNEQFF,TGTGCCAGCTCCTCAAGTAGTTGGACAACTTACAATGAGCAGTTCTTC,few,TRBV14,NA,TRBJ2-1
CASSELAGGHAGEQYF,TGTGCCAGCAGTGAACTAGCGGGAGGACATGCGGGGGAGCAGTACTTC,few,TRBV25-1,TRBD2,TRBJ2-7
CASASLAPRVNEQFF,TGTGCCAGCGCATCACTGGCCCCTCGAGTTAATGAGCAGTTCTTC,many,TRBV6-2/TRBV6-3,NA,TRBJ2-1
CSVDGSGRRNEQFF,TGCAGCGTTGACGGTAGCGGGAGGAGGAATGAGCAGTTCTTC,many,TRBV29-1,TRBD2,TRBJ2-1
CASRRRSSGNTIYF,TGTGCCAGCAGGAGGCGGAGCTCTGGAAACACCATATATTTT,few,TRBV7-2,NA,TRBJ1-3
CASSLTYTYEQYF,TGTGCCAGCAGTTTAACCTACACCTACGAGCAGTACTTC,NA,TRBV28,NA,TRBJ2-7
CASSPGARTEPYEQYF,TGTGCCAGCAGCCCGGGGGCGAGGACAGAGCCCTACGAGCAGTACTTC,many,TRBV21-1,NA,TRBJ2-7
CASSVRDKRADTQYF,TGCGCCAGCAGCGTCCGGGACAAAAGAGCAGATACGCAGTATTTT,few,TRBV5-1,NA,TRBJ2-3
CSVERETGRKISEAFF,TGCAGCGTTGAACGGGAGACAGGGCGCAAAATCTCTGAAGCTTTCTTT,NA,TRBV29-1,TRBD1,TRBJ1-1
CASSGRTGRQETQYF,TGTGCCAGCAGTGGGAGGACAGGAAGGCAAGAGACCCAGTACTTC,NA,TRBV28,NA,TRBJ2-5
CSARGQANEKLFF,TGCAGTGCCAGGGGCCAGGCTAATGAAAAACTGTTTTTT,few,TRBV20-1,NA,TRBJ1-4
CSAPLEGGVRNQPQHF,TGCAGTGCCCCCTTGGAGGGCGGCGTCCGCAATCAGCCCCAGCATTTT,few,TRBV20-1,NA,TRBJ1-5
CASSLGTGGHQPQHF,TGTGCCAGCAGCTTGGGGACAGGGGGACATCAGCCCCAGCATTTT,many,TRBV5-5,TRBD1,TRBJ1-5
CASSSTGVNTEAFF,TGTGCCAGCAGCTCAACGGGGGTGAACACTGAAGCTTTCTTT,few,TRBV7-9,NA,TRBJ1-1
CASQPDVNYGYTF,TGTGCCAGTCAACCGGACGTAAACTATGGCTACACCTTC,many,TRBV19,NA,TRBJ1-2
CATQWGVTEAFF,TGTGCCACCCAGTGGGGGGTGACTGAAGCTTTCTTT,many,TRBV6-2/TRBV6-3,NA,TRBJ1-1
CASSWSSRETQYF,TGTGCCAGCAGTTGGTCCTCACGGGAGACCCAGTACTTC,few,TRBV28,NA,TRBJ2-5
CASSHGLDTQYF,TGTGCCAGCAGCCACGGTTTGGATACGCAGTATTTT,NA,TRBV7-2,NA,TRBJ2-3
CAISEDRDRANYGYTF,TGTGCCATCAGTGAGGACCGGGACAGGGCTAACTATGGCTACACCTTC,NA,TRBV10-3,TRBD1,TRBJ1-2
CASSQPGQPQHF,TGTGCCAGCAGCCAGCCAGGTCAGCCCCAGCATTTT,NA,TRBV3-1,NA,TRBJ1-5
CASSLEPSGSNIQYF,TGTGCCAGCAGCTTAGAGCCCAGCGGGAGTAACATTCAGTACTTC,NA,TRBV7-2,TRBD2,TRBJ2-4
CSVAGYQETQYF,TGCAGCGTTGCCGGGTACCAAGAGACCCAGTACTTC,NA,TRBV29-1,NA,TRBJ2-5
CASSPGTGSYNSPLHF,TGTGCCAGCAGCCCCGGGACAGGGTCCTATAATTCACCCCTCCACTTT,many,TRBV12-3/TRBV12-4,TRBD1,TRBJ1-6
CSPQDSRTEAFF,TGCAGCCCCCAGGACAGCCGCACTGAAGCTTTCTTT,NA,TRBV20-1,NA,TRBJ1-1
CASSPRGLYGYTF,TGTGCCAGCAGCCCCCGGGGCCTCTATGGCTACACCTTC,NA,TRBV5-6,NA,TRBJ1-2